What follows describes a single TCR beta chain. The antigen remains undetermined. The assay was immunoSEQ multiplex PCR, and TCRdb's table has in-frame clones only and misses some. Counted here are about 86,000 clones, approximately 92% occurring once; the ten biggest clones make up around a tenth. These data originate in a study of PD-1 blockade in classical Hodgkin lymphoma. Study conclusions and caveats: There was a significant rise in CD4+ TCR diversity by C4D1, with no such rise for CD8+. Newly diagnosed patients were said to have less baseline TCR diversity than healthy donors did. Complete responders started with a diversity level that resembled newly diagnosed patients at baseline.

Autologous stem cell transplantation was followed by relapse in every patient, and brentuximab vedotin exposure varied. Responses achieved at best were complete response, partial response or progressive disease. The V and J ends lost 3 bases and 1 base respectively, with 12 bases between them. The CDR3 runs 15 residues. Per germline, CDR1 KGHSH and CDR2 LQKENI. The sample here was peripheral blood mononuclear cells (PBMCs), taken before the second cycle of nivolumab. The gene calls are TRBV18 and TRBJ1-1, with unresolved D. The TCR was taken from a human donor with classical Hodgkin lymphoma. In nucleotides, the CDR3 is TGTGCCAGCTCACCCCCCCACACGAGGAACACTGAAGCTTTCTTT. As protein: CASSPPHTRNTEAFF. Full variable domain (rest looked up from reference TRBV18 and TRBJ1-1): NAGVMQNPRHLVRRRGQEARLRCSPMKGHSHVYWYRQLPEEGLKFMVYLQKENIIDESGMPKERFSAEFPKEGPSILRIQQVVRGDSAAYFCASSPPHTRNTEAFFGQGTRLTVV.